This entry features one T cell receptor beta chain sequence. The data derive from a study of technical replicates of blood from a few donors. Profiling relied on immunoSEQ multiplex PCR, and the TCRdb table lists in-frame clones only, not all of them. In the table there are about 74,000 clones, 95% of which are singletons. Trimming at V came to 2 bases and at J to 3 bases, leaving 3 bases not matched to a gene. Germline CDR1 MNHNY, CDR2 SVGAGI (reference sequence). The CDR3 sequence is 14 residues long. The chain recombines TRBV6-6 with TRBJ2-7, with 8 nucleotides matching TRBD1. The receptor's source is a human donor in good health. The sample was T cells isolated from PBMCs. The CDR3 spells CASSYGTGVYEQYF. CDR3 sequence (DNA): TGTGCCAGCAGTTACGGGACAGGAGTCTACGAGCAGTACTTC.